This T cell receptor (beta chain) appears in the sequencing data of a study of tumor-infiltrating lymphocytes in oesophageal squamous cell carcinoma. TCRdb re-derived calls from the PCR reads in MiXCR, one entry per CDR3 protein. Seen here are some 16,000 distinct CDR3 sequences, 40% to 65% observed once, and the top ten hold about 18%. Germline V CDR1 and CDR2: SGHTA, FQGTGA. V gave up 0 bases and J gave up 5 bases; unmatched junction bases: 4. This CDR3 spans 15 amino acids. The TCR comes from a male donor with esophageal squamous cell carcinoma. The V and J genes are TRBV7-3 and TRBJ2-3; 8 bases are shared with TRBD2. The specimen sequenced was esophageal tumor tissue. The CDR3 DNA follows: TGTGCCAGCAGCTTAACAGCGGGAGAGATAGATACGCAGTATTTT. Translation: CASSLTAGEIDTQYF.